The sequence of this T cell receptor beta chain was determined in a study of T cell responses to AZD1222 COVID-19 vaccine. Whole-study context: Both about-4-week and about-12-week second-dose recipients were combined.

V lost 1 base and J lost 3; bases outside the gene matches: 7. Germline V CDR1 and CDR2: LNHDA, SQIVND (reference sequence). The CDR3 has 17 residues. As to this clone: What it binds is not known.

Assay used: immunoSEQ multiplex PCR; TCRdb lists only in-frame clones, some missing. This sample carries over 95,000 clones, about 92% of them seen once, and the ten largest clones take over 9.5%. Study findings and constraints: Repertoires were obtained solely post-peak T cell response.

The chain is built from TRBV19 and TRBJ2-2, with 8 bases lining up with TRBD2. The receptor was isolated from an adult in good health. The material was peripheral blood, obtained on day 0 of AZD1222 vaccination. CDR3: CASSIAAIAGYTGELFF. Written as DNA, the CDR3 is TGTGCCAGTAGTATAGCCGCAATAGCGGGATACACCGGGGAGCTGTTTTTT.